Listed below are T cell receptor beta chains from one sample, sequenced in a study of blood T cell repertoires in COVID-19. Assay: immunoSEQ multiplex PCR; the TCRdb copy retains only in-frame clones and omits some. The sample lists 85,000 to 100,000 clones, 86% occurring once. The specimen was peripheral blood. The receptors derive from an older woman in a cohort sampled during active or convalescent COVID-19. CDR3s include the opening cysteine and the closing phenylalanine or tryptophan. The D gene is left open where the match is weak. The size of a clone is reported for some rows only, either as once, few or many, or as a class for expanded clones.

J | size | V | D | DNA | CDR3
TRBJ1-1 | few | TRBV27 | TRBD1 | TGTGCCAGCACCCCGTGGGGGACAGGGGGCTTAACTGAAGCTTTCTTT | CASTPWGTGGLTEAFF
TRBJ1-6 | - | TRBV2 | - | TGTGCCAGCAGGGACTGGACACCCCTCCACTTT | CASRDWTPLHF
TRBJ1-6 | - | TRBV6-5 | TRBD1 | TGTGCCAGCAGTTTGGGACAGGGAACTTCACCCCTCCACTTT | CASSLGQGTSPLHF
TRBJ2-3 | - | TRBV20-1 | - | TGCAGTGCTAGTTATACGGGGGACACAGATACGCAGTATTTT | CSASYTGDTDTQYF
TRBJ1-1 | - | TRBV10-3 | TRBD1 | TGTGCCATCAGCGGGACAGGTTTGAACACTGAAGCTTTCTTT | CAISGTGLNTEAFF
TRBJ1-4 | - | TRBV6-5 | - | TGTGCCAGCAGGGACAGCTATAATGAAAAACTGTTTTTT | CASRDSYNEKLFF
TRBJ2-7 | - | TRBV6-5 | - | TGTGCCAGCAGCACAAGGGACAACACCTACGAGCAGTACTTC | CASSTRDNTYEQYF
TRBJ2-1 | - | TRBV7-9 | TRBD2 | TGTGCCAGCACCAAAACTAGCGGAGATACTTACAATGAGCAGTTCTTC | CASTKTSGDTYNEQFF
TRBJ2-2 | - | TRBV20-1 | - | TGCAGAGCCTCGGGCGGGGAGCTGTTTTTT | CRASGGELFF
TRBJ2-5 | - | TRBV4-2 | - | TGTGCCAGCAGCCAAGAAATATGGGCCCAAGAGACCCAGTACTTC | CASSQEIWAQETQYF
TRBJ1-3 | - | TRBV25-1 | - | TGTGCCAGCAGTGAATTGGTAGGGAGGGCCTCTGGAAACACCATATATTTT | CASSELVGRASGNTIYF
TRBJ2-1 | once | TRBV3-1/TRBV3-2 | - | TGTGCCAGCAGCCCACAACTGACACTTACCTACAATGAGCAGTTCTTC | CASSPQLTLTYNEQFF
TRBJ1-2 | - | TRBV7-3 | - | TGTGCCAGCAACCCCCGGGGGAACTACACCTTC | CASNPRGNYTF
TRBJ1-5 | - | TRBV5-4 | - | TGTGCCAGCAGCTTGCAGGGGTTCAATCAGCCCCAGCATTTT | CASSLQGFNQPQHF
TRBJ1-1 | - | TRBV12-3/TRBV12-4 | - | TGTGCCAGCAGTTTTGAAACTTACACTGAAGCTTTCTTT | CASSFETYTEAFF
TRBJ2-7 | - | TRBV14 | - | TGTGCCAGCAGCCAGGTTAGCTCCTACGAGCAGTACTTC | CASSQVSSYEQYF
TRBJ1-6 | - | TRBV11-3 | TRBD1 | TGTGCCAGCAGCTTGGGACAGAATGATTCACCCCTCCACTTT | CASSLGQNDSPLHF
TRBJ1-1 | - | TRBV18 | TRBD1 | TGTGCCAGCTCACCGAGACAGGGTGCGTACACTGAAGCTTTCTTT | CASSPRQGAYTEAFF
TRBJ1-5 | - | TRBV21-1 | - | TGTGCCAGCGCAGGTACAGAGCTTTTT | CASAGTELF
TRBJ2-4 | - | TRBV30 | - | TGTGCCTGGGACTTAAATGCCAAAAACATTCAGTACTTC | CAWDLNAKNIQYF
TRBJ1-2 | - | TRBV28 | TRBD1 | TGTGCCAGCAACCGCCGGGACAGGGCTAGCGGCTACACCTTC | CASNRRDRASGYTF
TRBJ2-7 | - | TRBV11-2 | TRBD1 | TGTGCCAGCAGGAGGGACAGGGCAGGCTCCTACGAGCAGTACTTC | CASRRDRAGSYEQYF
TRBJ2-7 | - | TRBV7-9 | TRBD2 | TGTGCCAGCAGCTTAGGAGGGCAGCGGGAGTACGAGCAGTACTTC | CASSLGGQREYEQYF
TRBJ2-1 | - | TRBV7-9 | - | TGTGCCAGCAGCTTAGCGGCATACAATGAGCAGTTCTTC | CASSLAAYNEQFF
TRBJ1-5 | few | TRBV21-1 | - | TGTGCCAGCAGCCCTTGGGGATGGATCCCCGGGGATTTT | CASSPWGWIPGDF
TRBJ2-2 | - | TRBV5-4 | - | TGTGCCAGCAGCTTGACGGTTGCGAACACCGGGGAGCTGTTTTTT | CASSLTVANTGELFF
TRBJ1-2 | - | TRBV7-6 | - | TGTGCCAGCAGCCCCGACAGTAACTATGGCTACACCTTC | CASSPDSNYGYTF
TRBJ1-5 | - | TRBV5-6 | - | TGTGCCAGCAGCCAGTCAAAAAATCAGCCCCAGCATTTT | CASSQSKNQPQHF
TRBJ2-7 | - | TRBV27 | TRBD1 | TGTGCCAGCAGTCCCTCGGGGACAGGGGTGGGGGAGCAGTACTTC | CASSPSGTGVGEQYF
TRBJ2-1 | once | TRBV29-1 | TRBD1 | TGCAGCGTTCAAACCATGGACTTTGACAGGGGTGAGCAGTTCTTC | CSVQTMDFDRGEQFF
TRBJ1-1 | - | TRBV5-1 | - | TGCGCCAGCAGCTTGGTGTGGGGGGGAGACACTGAAGCTTTCTTT | CASSLVWGGDTEAFF
TRBJ2-7 | once | TRBV7-6 | TRBD2 | TGTGCCAGCAGCTCCTCGGTGGGGGGGTCCTACGAGCAGTACTTC | CASSSSVGGSYEQYF
TRBJ2-2 | - | TRBV5-8 | TRBD1 | TGTGCCAGCAGTTCCACAGGGGTGAGCACCGGGGAGCTGTTTTTT | CASSSTGVSTGELFF
TRBJ1-2 | - | TRBV19 | - | TGTGCCAGTAGTATAGAGGCAGGGGACTATGGCTACACCTTC | CASSIEAGDYGYTF
TRBJ2-1 | - | TRBV29-1 | - | TGCAGCGGGGCTAGGGGACTTTACAATGAGCAGTTCTTC | CSGARGLYNEQFF
TRBJ1-1 | once | TRBV5-1 | - | TGCGCCAGCAGCTTGAATCTGAGGGCGACGGGCACTGAAGCTTTCTTT | CASSLNLRATGTEAFF
TRBJ1-2 | once | TRBV3-1/TRBV3-2 | - | TGTGCCAGCAGCCAAGACCACAGCAGCTATGGCTACACCTTC | CASSQDHSSYGYTF
TRBJ2-1 | - | TRBV9 | TRBD2 | TGTGCCAGCAGCGGAATAGCGGGAGCCCCTGACAATGAGCAGTTCTTC | CASSGIAGAPDNEQFF
TRBJ1-1 | - | TRBV4-2 | - | TGTGCCAGCAGCCAAGATCCCGCAGGGGTGAAGACTGAAGCTTTCTTT | CASSQDPAGVKTEAFF
TRBJ2-2 | - | TRBV5-1 | TRBD2 | TGCGCCAGCAGCTCTCGCGGGAGGGTGAACACCGGGGAGCTGTTTTTT | CASSSRGRVNTGELFF
TRBJ2-1 | once | TRBV9 | - | TGTGCCAGCAGCGCATCGACAGGACGTGAGCAGTTCTTC | CASSASTGREQFF
TRBJ2-7 | - | TRBV12-5 | - | TGTGCTAGTGGTCGGGACTTTTACGAGCAGTACTTC | CASGRDFYEQYF
TRBJ2-1 | - | TRBV28 | TRBD1 | TGTGCCAGCAGTTCCCTTAGGACAGGAAATGAGCAGTTCTTC | CASSSLRTGNEQFF
TRBJ2-3 | once | TRBV2 | - | TGTGCCAGCAGTGAAAGTAGTAACACAGATACGCAGTATTTT | CASSESSNTDTQYF
TRBJ1-1 | - | TRBV28 | - | TGTGCCAGCGTTGGACTTATGAACACTGAAGCTTTCTTT | CASVGLMNTEAFF
TRBJ2-3 | - | TRBV9 | - | TGTGCCAGCAGCCCGACGGGGGGCTCCCCTTATACGCAGTATTTT | CASSPTGGSPYTQYF
TRBJ1-4 | - | TRBV7-8 | TRBD1 | TGTGCCAGCAGCAGACGGGACAGTAATGAAAAACTGTTTTTT | CASSRRDSNEKLFF